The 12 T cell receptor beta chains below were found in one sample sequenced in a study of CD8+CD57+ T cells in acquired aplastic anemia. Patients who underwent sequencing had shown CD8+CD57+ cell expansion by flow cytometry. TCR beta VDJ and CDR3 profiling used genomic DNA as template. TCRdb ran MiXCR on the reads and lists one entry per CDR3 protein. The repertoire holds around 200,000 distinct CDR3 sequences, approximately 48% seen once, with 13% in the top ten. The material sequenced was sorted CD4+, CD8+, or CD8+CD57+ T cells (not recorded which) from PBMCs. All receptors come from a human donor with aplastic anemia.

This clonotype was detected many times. The CDR3 is CASSLRGEGLAGKDTQYF. CDR3 nucleotide sequence: TGTGCCAGCAGCTTGAGAGGGGAGGGACTAGCGGGGAAAGATACGCAGTATTTT. The gene calls are TRBV11-2 and TRBJ2-3; 13 nucleotides line up with TRBD2. Germline V gives CDR1 SGHAT, CDR2 FQNNGV. This CDR3 comprises 18 residues. With 3 bases clipped from V and 5 bases from J, the junction kept 11 bases outside the gene matches.

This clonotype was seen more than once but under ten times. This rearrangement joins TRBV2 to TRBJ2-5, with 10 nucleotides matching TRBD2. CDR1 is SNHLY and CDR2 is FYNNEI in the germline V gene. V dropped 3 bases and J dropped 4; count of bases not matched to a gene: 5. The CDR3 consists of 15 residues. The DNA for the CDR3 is TGTGCCAGCAGTGAGCCGGGACTAGCGAGAGAGACCCAGTACTTC. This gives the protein CASSEPGLARETQYF.

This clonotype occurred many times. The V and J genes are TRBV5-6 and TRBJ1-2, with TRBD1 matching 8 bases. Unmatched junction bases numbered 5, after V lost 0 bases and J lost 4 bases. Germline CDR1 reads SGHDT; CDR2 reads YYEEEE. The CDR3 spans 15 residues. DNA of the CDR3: TGTGCCAGCAGCTTGGCCAGGGGGCTAATCTATGGCTACACCTTC. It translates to CASSLARGLIYGYTF. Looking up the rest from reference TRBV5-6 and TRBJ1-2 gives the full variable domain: DAGVTQSPTHLIKTRGQQVTLRCSPKSGHDTVSWYQQALGQGPQFIFQYYEEEERQRGNFPDRFSGHQFPNYSSELNVNALLLGDSALYLCASSLARGLIYGYTFGSGTRLTVV.

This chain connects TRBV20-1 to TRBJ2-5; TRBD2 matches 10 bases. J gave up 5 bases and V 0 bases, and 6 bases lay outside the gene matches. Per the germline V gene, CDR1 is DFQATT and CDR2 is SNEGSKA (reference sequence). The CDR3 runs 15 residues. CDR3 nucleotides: TGCAGTGCTAGAGATCGAGCGGGGGGGTGGGAGACCCAGTACTTC. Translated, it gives CSARDRAGGWETQYF.

The CDR3 is CSARDGDTEAFF. In nucleotides, the CDR3 is TGCAGTGCTAGAGATGGGGACACTGAAGCTTTCTTT. V usage is TRBV20-1 and J usage is TRBJ1-1; the D is unclear. Germline CDR1 and CDR2: DFQATT and SNEGSKA (reference sequence). CDR3 length: 12 residues. V shed 0 bases and J shed 3 bases, with 5 bases lying between them.

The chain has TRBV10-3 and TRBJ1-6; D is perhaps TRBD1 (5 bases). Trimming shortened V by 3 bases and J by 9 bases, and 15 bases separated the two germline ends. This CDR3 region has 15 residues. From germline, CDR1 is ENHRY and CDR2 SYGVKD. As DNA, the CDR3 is TGTGCCATCAGTGAAAATCCCGGGGCAAGTTCACCCCTCCACTTT. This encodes CAISENPGASSPLHF.

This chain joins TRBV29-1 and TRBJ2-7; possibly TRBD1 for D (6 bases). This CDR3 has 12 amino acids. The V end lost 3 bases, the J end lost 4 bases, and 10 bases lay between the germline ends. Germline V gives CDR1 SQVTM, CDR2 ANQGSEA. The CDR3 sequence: CSVDEGDYEQYF. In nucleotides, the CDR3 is TGCAGCGTTGACGAGGGGGATTACGAGCAGTACTTC.

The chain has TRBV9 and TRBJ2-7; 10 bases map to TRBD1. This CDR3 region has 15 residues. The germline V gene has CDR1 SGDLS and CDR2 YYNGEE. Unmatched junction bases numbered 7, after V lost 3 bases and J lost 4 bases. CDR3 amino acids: CASSGPRDRGYEQYF. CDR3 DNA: TGTGCCAGCAGCGGGCCCCGGGACAGGGGTTACGAGCAGTACTTC.

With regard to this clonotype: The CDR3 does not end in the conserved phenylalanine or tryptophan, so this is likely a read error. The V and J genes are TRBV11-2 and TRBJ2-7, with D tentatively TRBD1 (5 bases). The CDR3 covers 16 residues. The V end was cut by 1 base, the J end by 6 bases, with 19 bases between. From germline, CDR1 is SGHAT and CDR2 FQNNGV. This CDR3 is CASSLGPTRGLSEQYL. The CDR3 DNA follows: TGTGCCAGCAGCTTAGGACCCACAAGGGGTCTGAGCGAGCAGTACCTC.

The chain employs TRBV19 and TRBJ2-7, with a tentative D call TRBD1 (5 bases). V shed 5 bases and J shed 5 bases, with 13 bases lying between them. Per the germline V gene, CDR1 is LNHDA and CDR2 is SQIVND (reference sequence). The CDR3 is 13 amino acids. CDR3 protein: CASSSTRVHEQYF. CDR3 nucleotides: TGTGCCAGTAGTTCGACCAGGGTCCACGAGCAGTACTTC.

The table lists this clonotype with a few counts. The CDR3 loop reads CATSEPPGQGDGETQYF. CDR3 DNA sequence: TGTGCCACCAGTGAGCCTCCGGGACAGGGGGATGGAGAGACCCAGTACTTC. The rearrangement links TRBV24-1 to TRBJ2-5; 11 nucleotides match TRBD1. Unmatched junction bases numbered 10, after V lost 4 bases and J lost 4 bases. Germline V gene sequence: CDR1 KGHDR, CDR2 SFDVKD. This CDR3 comprises 17 residues.

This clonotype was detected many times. Here the CDR3 DNA reads TGTGCCAGCAGCTCCGGGACAGAAAGCTCTGGAAACACCATATATTTT. It codes for CASSSGTESSGNTIYF. V and J are TRBV7-3 and TRBJ1-3; 7 bases are shared with TRBD1. The V gene's germline CDR1 is SGHTA and CDR2 FQGTGA. V trimming: 4 bases; J trimming: 0 bases; junction bases outside the gene matches: 6. This CDR3 is 16 amino acids long.